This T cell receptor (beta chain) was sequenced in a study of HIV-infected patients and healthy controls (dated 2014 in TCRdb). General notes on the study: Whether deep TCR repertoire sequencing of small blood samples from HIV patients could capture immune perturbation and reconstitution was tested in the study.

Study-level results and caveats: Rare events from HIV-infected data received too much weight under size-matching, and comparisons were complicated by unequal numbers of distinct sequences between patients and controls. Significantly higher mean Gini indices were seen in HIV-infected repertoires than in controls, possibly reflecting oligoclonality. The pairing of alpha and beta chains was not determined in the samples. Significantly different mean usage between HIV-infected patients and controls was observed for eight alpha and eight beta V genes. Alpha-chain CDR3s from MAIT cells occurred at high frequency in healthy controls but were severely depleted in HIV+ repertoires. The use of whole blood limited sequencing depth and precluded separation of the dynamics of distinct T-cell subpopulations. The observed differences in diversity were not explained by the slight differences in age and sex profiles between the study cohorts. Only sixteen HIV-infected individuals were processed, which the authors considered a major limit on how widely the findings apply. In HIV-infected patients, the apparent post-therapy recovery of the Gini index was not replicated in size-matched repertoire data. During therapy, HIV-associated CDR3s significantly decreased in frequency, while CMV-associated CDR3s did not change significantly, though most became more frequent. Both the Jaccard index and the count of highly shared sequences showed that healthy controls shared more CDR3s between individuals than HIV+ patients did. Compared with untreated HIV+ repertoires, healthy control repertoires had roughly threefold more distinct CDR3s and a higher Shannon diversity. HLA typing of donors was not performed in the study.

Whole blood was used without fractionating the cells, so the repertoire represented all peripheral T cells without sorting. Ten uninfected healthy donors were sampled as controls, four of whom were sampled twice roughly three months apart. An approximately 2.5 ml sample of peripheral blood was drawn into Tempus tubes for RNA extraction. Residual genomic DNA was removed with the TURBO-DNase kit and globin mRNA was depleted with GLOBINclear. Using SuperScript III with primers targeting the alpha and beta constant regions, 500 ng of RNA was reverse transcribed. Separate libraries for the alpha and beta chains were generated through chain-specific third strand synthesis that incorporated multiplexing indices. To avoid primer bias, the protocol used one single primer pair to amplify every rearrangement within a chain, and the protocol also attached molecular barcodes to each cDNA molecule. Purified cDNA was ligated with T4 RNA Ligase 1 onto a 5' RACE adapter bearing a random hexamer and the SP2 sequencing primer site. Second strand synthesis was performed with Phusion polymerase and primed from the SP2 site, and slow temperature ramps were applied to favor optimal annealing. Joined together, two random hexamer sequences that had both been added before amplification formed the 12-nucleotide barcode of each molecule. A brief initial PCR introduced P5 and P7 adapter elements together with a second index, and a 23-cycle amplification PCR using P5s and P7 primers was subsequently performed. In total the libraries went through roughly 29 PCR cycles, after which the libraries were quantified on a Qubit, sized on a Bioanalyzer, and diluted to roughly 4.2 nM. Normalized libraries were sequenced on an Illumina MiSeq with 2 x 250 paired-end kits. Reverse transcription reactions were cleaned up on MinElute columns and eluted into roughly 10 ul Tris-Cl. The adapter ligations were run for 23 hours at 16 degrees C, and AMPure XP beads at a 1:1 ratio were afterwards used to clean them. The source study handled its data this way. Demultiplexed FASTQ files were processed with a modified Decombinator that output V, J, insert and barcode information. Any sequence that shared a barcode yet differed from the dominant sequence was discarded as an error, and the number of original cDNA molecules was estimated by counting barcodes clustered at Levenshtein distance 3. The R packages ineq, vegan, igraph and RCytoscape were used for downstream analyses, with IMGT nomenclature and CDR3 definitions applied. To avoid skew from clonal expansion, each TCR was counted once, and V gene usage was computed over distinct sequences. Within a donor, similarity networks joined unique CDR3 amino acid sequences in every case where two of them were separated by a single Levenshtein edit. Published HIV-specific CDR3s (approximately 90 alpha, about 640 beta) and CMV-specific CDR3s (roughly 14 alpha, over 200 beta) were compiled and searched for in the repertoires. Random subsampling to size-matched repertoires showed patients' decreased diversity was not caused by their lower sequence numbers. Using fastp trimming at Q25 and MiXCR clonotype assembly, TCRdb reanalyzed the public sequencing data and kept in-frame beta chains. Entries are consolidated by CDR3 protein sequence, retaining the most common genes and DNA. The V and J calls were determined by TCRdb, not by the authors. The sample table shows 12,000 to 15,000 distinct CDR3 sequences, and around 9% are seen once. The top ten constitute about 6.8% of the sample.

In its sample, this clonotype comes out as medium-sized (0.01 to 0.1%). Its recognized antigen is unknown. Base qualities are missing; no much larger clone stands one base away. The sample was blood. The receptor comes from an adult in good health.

The CDR3 region: CATGGAAYTEAFF. The nucleotides are TGTGCCACCGGGGGGGCAGCTTACACTGAAGCTTTCTTT. The rearranged segments are TRBV15 and TRBJ1-1; the D segment could be TRBD1, given 6 matching bases. Deletion took 8 bases off V and 3 bases off J, with a span of 13 bases between the germline ends. The CDR3 numbers 13 residues from cysteine through phenylalanine. Kept here is only the CDR3 DNA, which spans 39 bases and is read in frame from base 1. CDR1 LNHNV and CDR2 YYDKDF were looked up in the germline V gene (reference sequence).